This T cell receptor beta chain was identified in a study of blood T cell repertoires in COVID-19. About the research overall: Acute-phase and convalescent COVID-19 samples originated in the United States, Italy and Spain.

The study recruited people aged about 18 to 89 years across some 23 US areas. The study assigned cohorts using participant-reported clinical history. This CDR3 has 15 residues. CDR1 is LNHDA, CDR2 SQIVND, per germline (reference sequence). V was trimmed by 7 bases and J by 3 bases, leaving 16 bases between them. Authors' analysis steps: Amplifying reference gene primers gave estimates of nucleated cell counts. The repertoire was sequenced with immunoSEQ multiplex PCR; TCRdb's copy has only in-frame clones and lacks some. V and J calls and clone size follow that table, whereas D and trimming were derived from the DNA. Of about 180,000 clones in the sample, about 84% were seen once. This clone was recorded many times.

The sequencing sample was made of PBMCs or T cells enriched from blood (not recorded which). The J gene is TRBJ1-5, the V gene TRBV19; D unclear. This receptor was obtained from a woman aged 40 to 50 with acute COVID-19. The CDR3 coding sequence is TGTGCCAGTACTACTAGGCAGGCCCTCAATCAGCCCCAGCATTTT. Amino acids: CASTTRQALNQPQHF. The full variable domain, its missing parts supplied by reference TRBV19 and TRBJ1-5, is DGGITQSPKYLFRKEGQNVTLSCEQNLNHDAMYWYRQDPGQGLRLIYYSQIVNDFQKGDIAEGYSVSREKKESFPLTVTSAQKNPTAFYLCASTTRQALNQPQHFGDGTRLSIL.